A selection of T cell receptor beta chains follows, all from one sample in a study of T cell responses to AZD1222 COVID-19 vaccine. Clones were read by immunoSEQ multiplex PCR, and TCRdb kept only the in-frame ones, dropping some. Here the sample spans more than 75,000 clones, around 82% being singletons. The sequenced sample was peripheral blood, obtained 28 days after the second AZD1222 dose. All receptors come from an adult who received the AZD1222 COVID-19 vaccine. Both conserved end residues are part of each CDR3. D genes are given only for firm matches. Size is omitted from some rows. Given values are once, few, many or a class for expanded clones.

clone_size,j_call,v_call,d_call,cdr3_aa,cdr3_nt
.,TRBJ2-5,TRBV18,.,CASSPSSETQYF,TGTGCCAGCTCACCTTCCTCGGAGACCCAGTACTTC
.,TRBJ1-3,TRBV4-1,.,CASSQGATAHSGNTIYF,TGCGCCAGCAGCCAAGGGGCCACAGCTCATTCTGGAAACACCATATATTTT
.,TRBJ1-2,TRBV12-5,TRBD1,CASGFGQGYGYTF,TGTGCTAGTGGTTTCGGACAGGGCTATGGCTACACCTTC
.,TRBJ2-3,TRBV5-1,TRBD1,CASSFPPGQGAGDTQYF,TGCGCCAGCAGCTTTCCCCCGGGACAGGGGGCGGGAGATACGCAGTATTTT
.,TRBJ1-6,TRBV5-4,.,CASSPRSGWNSPLHF,TGTGCCAGCAGCCCACGGTCAGGCTGGAATTCACCCCTCCACTTT
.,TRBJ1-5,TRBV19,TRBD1,CASSRGRDQPQHF,TGTGCCAGTTCCAGGGGGCGAGATCAGCCCCAGCATTTT
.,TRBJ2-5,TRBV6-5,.,CASRTAQETQYF,TGTGCCAGCAGGACAGCCCAAGAGACCCAGTACTTC
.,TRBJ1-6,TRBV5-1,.,CASSLAGVRYNSPLHF,TGCGCCAGCAGCTTGGCCGGGGTACGATATAATTCACCCCTCCACTTT
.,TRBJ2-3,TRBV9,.,CASSGEGDTQYF,TGTGCCAGCAGCGGAGAAGGGGATACGCAGTATTTT
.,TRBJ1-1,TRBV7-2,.,CASSSRGHLNTEAFF,TGTGCCAGCAGCTCTCGGGGGCACCTGAACACTGAAGCTTTCTTT
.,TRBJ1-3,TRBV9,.,CASSVEGTGNTIYF,TGTGCCAGCAGCGTAGAAGGTACTGGAAACACCATATATTTT
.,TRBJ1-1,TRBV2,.,CASSVWVRAEAFF,TGTGCCAGCAGTGTATGGGTTCGCGCTGAAGCTTTCTTT
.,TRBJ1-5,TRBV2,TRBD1,CASSLGQGNQPQHF,TGTGCCAGCAGTCTGGGACAGGGCAATCAGCCCCAGCATTTT
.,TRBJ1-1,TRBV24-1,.,CATSVGPEAFF,TGTGCCACCAGTGTCGGGCCCGAAGCTTTCTTT
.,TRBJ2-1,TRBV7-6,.,CASSLSVLGYNEQFF,TGTGCCAGCAGCTTATCTGTTTTGGGGTACAATGAGCAGTTCTTC
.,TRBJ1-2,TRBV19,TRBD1,CASSFRGQGDGYTF,TGTGCCAGTAGTTTCAGGGGACAGGGTGATGGCTACACCTTC
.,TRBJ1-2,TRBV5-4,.,CASSSPSRPYGYTF,TGTGCCAGCAGCAGCCCCAGCCGGCCTTATGGCTACACCTTC
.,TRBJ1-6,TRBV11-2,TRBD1,CASSPTGGASPLHF,TGTGCCAGCAGCCCCACAGGGGGAGCTTCACCCCTCCACTTT
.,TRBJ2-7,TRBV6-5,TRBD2,CASSYSVGGPGYEQYF,TGTGCCAGCAGTTACTCAGTGGGAGGGCCCGGGTACGAGCAGTACTTC
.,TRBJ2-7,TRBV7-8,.,CASSWTSTSYEQYF,TGTGCCAGCAGTTGGACCTCTACCTCCTACGAGCAGTACTTC
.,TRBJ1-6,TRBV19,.,CARLRFLKGYNSPLHF,TGTGCCAGACTCCGTTTTCTAAAGGGATATAATTCACCCCTCCACTTT
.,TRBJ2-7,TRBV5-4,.,CASSLDRDSYEQYF,TGTGCCAGCAGCTTGGACAGGGACTCCTACGAGCAGTACTTC
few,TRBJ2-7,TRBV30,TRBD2,CAWKGLADYEQYF,TGTGCCTGGAAAGGACTAGCGGATTACGAGCAGTACTTC
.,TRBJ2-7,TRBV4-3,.,CASSQDSGSSYEQYF,TGCGCCAGCAGCCAAGACAGTGGATCTAGCTACGAGCAGTACTTC
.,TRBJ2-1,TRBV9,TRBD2,CASSAQREGRYEQFF,TGTGCCAGCAGCGCCCAGCGGGAGGGCCGGTATGAGCAGTTCTTC
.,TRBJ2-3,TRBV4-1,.,CASSQVSPAPRLVFYTDTQYF,TGCGCCAGCAGCCAAGTATCCCCGGCCCCCCGACTAGTCTTTTACACAGATACGCAGTATTTT
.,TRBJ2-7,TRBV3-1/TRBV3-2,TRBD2,CASSQVTSGAGNSYEQYF,TGTGCCAGCAGCCAAGTAACTAGCGGGGCGGGTAACTCCTACGAGCAGTACTTC
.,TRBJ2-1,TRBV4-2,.,CASSQYGGYNEQFF,TGTGCCAGCAGCCAATATGGAGGGTACAATGAGCAGTTCTTC
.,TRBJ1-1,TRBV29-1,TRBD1,CSVERDRNTEAFF,TGCAGCGTTGAACGGGACAGGAACACTGAAGCTTTCTTT
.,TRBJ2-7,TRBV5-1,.,CASSRTAGEQYF,TGCGCCAGCAGCAGGACGGCGGGGGAGCAGTACTTC
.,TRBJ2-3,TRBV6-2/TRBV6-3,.,CASSPRPTGMDTQYF,TGTGCCAGCAGCCCCCGCCCTACAGGGATGGATACGCAGTATTTT
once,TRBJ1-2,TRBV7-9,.,CASSLGGAMYGYTF,TGTGCCAGCAGCTTAGGGGGGGCCATGTATGGCTACACCTTC
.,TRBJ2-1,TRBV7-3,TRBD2,CASSPLLGRGSSYNEQFF,TGTGCCAGCAGCCCGCTCCTTGGGCGGGGGAGCTCCTACAATGAGCAGTTCTTC
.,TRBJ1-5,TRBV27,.,CASWVPSQPQHF,TGTGCCAGCTGGGTCCCCAGTCAGCCCCAGCATTTT
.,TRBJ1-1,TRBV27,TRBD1,CASSHVPGGENTEAFF,TGTGCCAGCAGCCATGTTCCAGGGGGTGAGAACACTGAAGCTTTCTTT
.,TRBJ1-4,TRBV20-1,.,CSAGNEKLFF,TGCAGTGCGGGTAATGAAAAACTGTTTTTT
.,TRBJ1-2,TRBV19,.,CASSMRSDYGYTF,TGTGCCAGTAGTATGAGGTCGGACTATGGCTACACCTTC
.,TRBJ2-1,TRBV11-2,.,CASSWGALEQFF,TGTGCCAGCAGCTGGGGGGCGCTTGAGCAGTTCTTC
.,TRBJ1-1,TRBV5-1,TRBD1,CASSGGTGGGTEAFF,TGCGCCAGCAGCGGCGGGACAGGGGGCGGCACTGAAGCTTTCTTT
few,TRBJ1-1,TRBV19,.,CASRYWGGRTNTEAFF,TGTGCCAGTAGATACTGGGGAGGCAGGACCAACACTGAAGCTTTCTTT
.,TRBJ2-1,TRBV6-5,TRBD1,CASRKTGGNEQFF,TGTGCCAGCAGGAAGACAGGGGGGAATGAGCAGTTCTTC
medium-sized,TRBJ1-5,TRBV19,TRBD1,CASSMTGLNQPQHF,TGTGCCAGTAGTATGACAGGGTTGAATCAGCCCCAGCATTTT
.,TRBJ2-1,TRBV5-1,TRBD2,CASSPLISGDYNEQFF,TGCGCCAGCAGCCCCCTGATTAGCGGGGACTACAATGAGCAGTTCTTC
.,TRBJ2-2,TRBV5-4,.,CASSPGQGRDGELFF,TGTGCCAGCAGCCCTGGACAAGGGCGGGATGGGGAGCTGTTTTTT
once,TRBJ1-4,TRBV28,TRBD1,CASSSTTGGTF,TGTGCCAGCAGTTCCACAACAGGGGGTACTTTT
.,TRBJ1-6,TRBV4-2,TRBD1,CASSQGRRDRGDSPLHF,TGTGCCAGCAGCCAAGGCCGCCGGGACAGGGGGGATTCACCCCTCCACTTT
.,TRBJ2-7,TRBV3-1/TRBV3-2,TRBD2,CASSQAFGTTYEQYF,TGTGCCAGCAGCCAAGCTTTCGGGACTACATACGAGCAGTACTTC
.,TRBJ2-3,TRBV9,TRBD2,CASSVATSEAGGAGDTQYF,TGTGCCAGCAGCGTAGCTACATCGGAAGCGGGAGGGGCCGGAGATACGCAGTATTTT
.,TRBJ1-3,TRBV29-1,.,CSVVFRAAGNTIYF,TGCAGCGTTGTTTTCAGGGCAGCTGGAAACACCATATATTTT
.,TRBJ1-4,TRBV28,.,CASSWTSGGEEKLFF,TGTGCCAGCAGTTGGACTAGCGGGGGGGAAGAAAAACTGTTTTTT
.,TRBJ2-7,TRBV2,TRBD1,CASKWTGISYEQYF,TGTGCCAGCAAGTGGACAGGAATCTCCTACGAGCAGTACTTC
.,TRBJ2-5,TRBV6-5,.,CASSPGQHLRQYF,TGTGCCAGCAGTCCAGGACAGCACTTGCGACAGTACTTC
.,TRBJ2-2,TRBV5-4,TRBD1,CASSIKGQGAGELFF,TGTGCCAGCAGCATAAAGGGACAGGGGGCCGGGGAGCTGTTTTTT
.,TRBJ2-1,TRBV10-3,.,CAISENGADSYNEQFF,TGTGCCATCAGTGAGAACGGAGCGGACTCCTACAATGAGCAGTTCTTC